A selection of T cell receptor beta chains follows, all from one sample in a study of blood T cell repertoires in COVID-19. Only in-frame clones appear in the TCRdb table, and some are missing; sequencing was by immunoSEQ multiplex PCR. Altogether 300,000 to 400,000 clones are present, about 90% being singletons, with the ten largest covering 2.5% to 3.5%. The sequencing sample was made of peripheral blood. The receptor source for this set is a woman under 40 with COVID-19, enrolled during active disease. The CDR3 runs from the conserved cysteine through the conserved F or W. The order of the fields is clone size, J gene, V gene, D gene, CDR3 protein, CDR3 DNA. The D gene is left open where the match is weak. The listing skips clone size in some rows; elsewhere it reads once, few, many or a size class.

-,TRBJ2-3,TRBV7-2,TRBD2,CASSWVPGGVTDTQYF,TGTGCCAGCAGCTGGGTACCGGGGGGGGTCACAGATACGCAGTATTTT
-,TRBJ1-4,TRBV4-2,-,CASSQFGSGQKEKLFF,TGTGCCAGCAGCCAATTCGGTTCCGGACAGAAGGAAAAACTGTTTTTT
-,TRBJ1-2,TRBV5-4,-,CASSGGEAGYGYTF,TGTGCCAGCAGCGGCGGGGAGGCTGGCTATGGCTACACCTTC
-,TRBJ1-2,TRBV7-9,-,CASSLAQGLNYGYTF,TGTGCCAGCAGCTTAGCGCAGGGACTAAACTATGGCTACACCTTC
-,TRBJ2-3,TRBV5-1,-,CASSGSSTDTQYF,TGCGCCAGCAGCGGCTCTAGCACAGATACGCAGTATTTT
-,TRBJ2-2,TRBV7-6,TRBD2,CASSWGTSGRSGELFF,TGTGCCAGCAGCTGGGGGACTAGCGGGAGGTCCGGGGAGCTGTTTTTT
-,TRBJ1-5,TRBV10-3,-,CAISEGSRDQPQHF,TGTGCCATCAGTGAGGGGTCGAGGGATCAGCCCCAGCATTTT
-,TRBJ2-5,TRBV5-1,TRBD1,CASSPGQARETQYF,TGCGCCAGCAGCCCGGGACAGGCAAGGGAGACCCAGTACTTC
-,TRBJ2-3,TRBV7-2,TRBD2,CASNRGSSTDTQYF,TGTGCCAGCAACCGCGGGAGCTCGACAGATACGCAGTATTTT
-,TRBJ2-5,TRBV5-1,-,CASSLDRDPRETQYF,TGCGCCAGCAGCTTGGACAGGGATCCACGAGAGACCCAGTACTTC
-,TRBJ1-2,TRBV28,TRBD1,CASSLTPGQGAGGYTF,TGTGCCAGCAGTCTCACCCCCGGACAGGGGGCGGGAGGCTACACCTTC
-,TRBJ2-3,TRBV27,-,CASSLDRFTDTQYF,TGTGCCAGCTCCCTAGACAGATTCACAGATACGCAGTATTTT
-,TRBJ1-1,TRBV29-1,TRBD1,CSVGGRGTGDAFF,TGCAGCGTGGGCGGGAGAGGGACAGGGGACGCTTTCTTT
-,TRBJ2-1,TRBV12-5,TRBD2,CASGLQRGSYNEQFF,TGTGCTAGTGGTCTCCAGCGGGGATCCTACAATGAGCAGTTCTTC
-,TRBJ1-1,TRBV11-1,TRBD1,CASSLTGARNTEAFF,TGTGCCAGCAGCTTAACAGGGGCGCGGAACACTGAAGCTTTCTTT
-,TRBJ1-2,TRBV7-9,-,CASSLSPDTYGYTF,TGTGCCAGCAGCTTATCCCCGGACACCTATGGCTACACCTTC
many,TRBJ1-2,TRBV5-1,-,CASSGDGGAPYGYTF,TGCGCCAGCAGCGGGGACGGGGGAGCTCCCTATGGCTACACCTTC
-,TRBJ2-7,TRBV27,TRBD1,CASSYGQAYEQYF,TGTGCCAGCAGTTACGGACAGGCCTACGAGCAGTACTTC
few,TRBJ2-3,TRBV5-4,TRBD1,CASSFGQGADTQYF,TGTGCCAGCAGCTTTGGACAGGGGGCGGATACGCAGTATTTT
-,TRBJ1-2,TRBV7-8,TRBD1,CASSQAGGYGYTF,TGTGCCAGCAGCCAGGCAGGGGGATATGGCTACACCTTC
-,TRBJ2-4,TRBV4-3,-,CASSHHKYGLAKNIQYF,TGCGCCAGCAGCCACCATAAGTATGGACTAGCCAAAAACATTCAGTACTTC
-,TRBJ1-1,TRBV7-9,-,CASSPGRGGAFF,TGTGCCAGCAGCCCGGGGCGGGGGGGAGCTTTCTTT
-,TRBJ2-7,TRBV19,TRBD2,CASSMSPSGEAGYEQYF,TGTGCCAGTAGTATGTCCCCTAGCGGGGAGGCAGGCTACGAGCAGTACTTC
-,TRBJ2-1,TRBV5-1,TRBD2,CASSIGTSGGNEQFF,TGCGCCAGCAGCATCGGGACTAGCGGGGGGAATGAGCAGTTCTTC